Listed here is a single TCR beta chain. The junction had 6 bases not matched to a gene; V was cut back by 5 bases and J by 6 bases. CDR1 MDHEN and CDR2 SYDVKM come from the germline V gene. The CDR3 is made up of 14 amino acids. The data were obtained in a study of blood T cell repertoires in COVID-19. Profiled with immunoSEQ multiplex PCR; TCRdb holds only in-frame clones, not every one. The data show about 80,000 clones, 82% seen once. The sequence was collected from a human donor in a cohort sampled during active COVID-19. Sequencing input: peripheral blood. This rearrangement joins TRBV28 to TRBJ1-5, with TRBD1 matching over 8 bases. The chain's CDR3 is CASSLDRVSQPQHF. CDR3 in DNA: TGTGCCAGCAGTCTGGACAGGGTCTCTCAGCCCCAGCATTTT.